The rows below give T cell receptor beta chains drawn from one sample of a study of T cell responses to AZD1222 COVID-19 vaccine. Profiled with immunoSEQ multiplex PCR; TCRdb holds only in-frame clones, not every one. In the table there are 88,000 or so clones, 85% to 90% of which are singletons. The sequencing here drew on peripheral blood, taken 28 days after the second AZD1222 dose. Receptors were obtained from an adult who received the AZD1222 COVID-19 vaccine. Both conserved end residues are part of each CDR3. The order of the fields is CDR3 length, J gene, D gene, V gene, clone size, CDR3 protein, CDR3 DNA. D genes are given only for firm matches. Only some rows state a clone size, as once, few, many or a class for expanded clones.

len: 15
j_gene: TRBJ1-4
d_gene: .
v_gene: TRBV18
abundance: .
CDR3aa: CASSPVRSRNEKLFF
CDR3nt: TGTGCCAGCTCACCAGTTCGAAGCCGGAATGAAAAACTGTTTTTT

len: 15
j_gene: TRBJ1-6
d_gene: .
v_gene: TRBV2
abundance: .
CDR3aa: CASSLQSSYNSPLHF
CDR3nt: TGTGCCAGCAGTTTACAGAGCTCCTATAATTCACCCCTCCACTTT

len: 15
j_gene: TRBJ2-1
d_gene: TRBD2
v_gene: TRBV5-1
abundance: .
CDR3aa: CASSPSGNPRNEQFF
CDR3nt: TGCGCCAGCAGTCCAAGCGGGAACCCCCGTAATGAGCAGTTCTTC

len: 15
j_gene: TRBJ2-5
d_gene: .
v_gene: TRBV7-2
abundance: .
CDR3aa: CASSLTWTFQETQYF
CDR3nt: TGTGCCAGCAGCTTAACCTGGACTTTCCAAGAGACCCAGTACTTC

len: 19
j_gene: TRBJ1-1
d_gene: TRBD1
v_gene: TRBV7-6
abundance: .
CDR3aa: CASSLRAGGKSGVGTEAFF
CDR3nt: TGTGCCAGCAGCTTAAGGGCAGGGGGCAAGTCTGGGGTTGGCACTGAAGCTTTCTTT

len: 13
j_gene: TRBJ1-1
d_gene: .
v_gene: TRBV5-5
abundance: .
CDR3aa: CASSFTGNTEAFF
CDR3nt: TGTGCCAGCAGCTTCACAGGGAACACTGAAGCTTTCTTT

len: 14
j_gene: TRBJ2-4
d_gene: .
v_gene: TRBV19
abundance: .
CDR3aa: CASSATDRKNIQYF
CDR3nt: TGTGCCAGTAGTGCCACGGACCGCAAAAACATTCAGTACTTC

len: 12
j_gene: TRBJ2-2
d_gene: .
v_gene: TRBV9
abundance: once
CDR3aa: CASSVEGGELFF
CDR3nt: TGTGCCAGCAGCGTAGAGGGCGGGGAGCTGTTTTTT

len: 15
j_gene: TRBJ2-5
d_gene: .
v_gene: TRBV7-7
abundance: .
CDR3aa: CASSTYIGGQETQYF
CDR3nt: TGTGCCAGCAGCACGTACATAGGAGGTCAAGAGACCCAGTACTTC

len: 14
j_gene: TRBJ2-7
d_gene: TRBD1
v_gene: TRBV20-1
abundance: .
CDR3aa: CSASVPGTGREQYF
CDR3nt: TGCAGTGCTAGTGTACCCGGGACAGGGCGCGAGCAGTACTTC

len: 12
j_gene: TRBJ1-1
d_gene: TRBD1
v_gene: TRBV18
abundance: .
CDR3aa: CASSPWTGETFF
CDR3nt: TGTGCCAGCTCGCCATGGACAGGGGAAACTTTCTTT

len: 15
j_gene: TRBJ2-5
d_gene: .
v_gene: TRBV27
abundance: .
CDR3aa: CASSTRAPQTETQYF
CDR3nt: TGTGCCAGCAGTACACGGGCACCACAAACTGAGACCCAGTACTTC

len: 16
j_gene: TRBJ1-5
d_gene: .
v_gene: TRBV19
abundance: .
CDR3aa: CASSRQGGSSNQPQHF
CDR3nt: TGTGCCAGTAGTCGGCAGGGTGGTTCCAGCAATCAGCCCCAGCATTTT

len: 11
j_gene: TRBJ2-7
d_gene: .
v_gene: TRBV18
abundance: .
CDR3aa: CASSYSYEQYF
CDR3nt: TGTGCCAGCTCGTACTCCTACGAGCAGTACTTC

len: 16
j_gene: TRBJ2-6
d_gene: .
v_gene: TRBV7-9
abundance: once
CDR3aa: CASSSWGGSGANVLTF
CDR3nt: TGTGCCAGCAGCTCCTGGGGCGGGTCTGGGGCCAACGTCCTGACTTTC

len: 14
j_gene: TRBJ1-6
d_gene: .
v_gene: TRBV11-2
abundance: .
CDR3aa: CASSFIRWDSPLHF
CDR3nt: TGTGCCAGCAGTTTCATCCGATGGGACTCACCCCTCCACTTT

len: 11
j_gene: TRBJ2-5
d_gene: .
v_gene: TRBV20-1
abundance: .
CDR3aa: CSASVAETQYF
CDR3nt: TGCAGTGCGTCGGTGGCCGAGACCCAGTACTTC

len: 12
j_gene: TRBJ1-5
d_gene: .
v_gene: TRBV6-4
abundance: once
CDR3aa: CANESSNQPQHF
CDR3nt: TGTGCCAACGAAAGTAGCAATCAGCCCCAGCATTTT

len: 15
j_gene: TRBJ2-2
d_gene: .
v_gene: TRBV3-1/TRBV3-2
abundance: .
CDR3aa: CASSHGTSNTGELFF
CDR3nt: TGTGCCAGCAGCCACGGGACATCGAACACCGGGGAGCTGTTTTTT

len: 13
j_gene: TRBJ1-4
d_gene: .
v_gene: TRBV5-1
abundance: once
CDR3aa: CASSSQANEKLFF
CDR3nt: TGCGCCAGCAGCTCACAGGCTAATGAAAAACTGTTTTTT

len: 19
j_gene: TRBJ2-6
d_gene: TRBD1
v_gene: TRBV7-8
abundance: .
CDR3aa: CASSLAGMQGASGANVLTF
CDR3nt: TGTGCCAGCAGCTTAGCGGGTATGCAGGGGGCGTCGGGGGCCAACGTCCTGACTTTC

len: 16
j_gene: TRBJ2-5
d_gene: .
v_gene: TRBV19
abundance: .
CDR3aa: CASSPGTRKKQETQYF
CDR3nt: TGTGCCAGTAGTCCCGGGACTCGAAAAAAACAAGAGACCCAGTACTTC

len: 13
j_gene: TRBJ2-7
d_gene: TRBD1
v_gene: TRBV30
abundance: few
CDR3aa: CAWSDGRGTGQYF
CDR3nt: TGTGCCTGGAGCGACGGACGGGGGACAGGGCAATACTTC

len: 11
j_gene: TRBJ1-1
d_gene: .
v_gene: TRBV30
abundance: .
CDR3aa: CAWSGLWQAFF
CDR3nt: TGTGCCTGGTCCGGGTTGTGGCAAGCTTTCTTT

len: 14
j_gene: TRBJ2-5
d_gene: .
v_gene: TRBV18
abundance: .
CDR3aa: CASSPGTLGETQYF
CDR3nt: TGTGCCAGCTCACCAGGGACATTGGGGGAGACCCAGTACTTC

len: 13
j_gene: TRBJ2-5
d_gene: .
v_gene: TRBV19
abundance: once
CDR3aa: CASSIRGSETQYF
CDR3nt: TGTGCCAGTAGTATACGGGGGTCGGAGACCCAGTACTTC

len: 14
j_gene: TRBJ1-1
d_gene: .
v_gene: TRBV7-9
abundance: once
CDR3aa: CASSLLGENTEAFF
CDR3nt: TGTGCCAGCAGCTTACTAGGGGAGAACACTGAAGCTTTCTTT